This TCR beta chain was retrieved from a study of blood T cell repertoires in COVID-19. Looking at the study overall: The United States, Italy and Spain provided the acute and convalescent COVID-19 samples.

Trimming took off 3 bases at V and 10 bases at J, with 11 bases between the two ends. Looked up from germline, CDR1 is KGHDR and CDR2 is SFDVKD. CDR3 size: 12 residues. TCRdb's copy holds only in-frame clones and misses some; the assay was immunoSEQ multiplex PCR. The repertoire includes around 250,000 clones, approximately 90% of them detected once, and about 4% sits in the top ten. Participants came from about 23 US areas, aged about 18 to 95 years. Cohorts were determined from participant-reported clinical history. The chain employs TRBV24-1 and TRBJ1-2; tentative D call: TRBD1 (5 bases). The specimen was PBMCs or T cells enriched from blood (not recorded which). This TCR was recovered from a woman younger than 45 with acute COVID-19. The CDR3 spells CATSDHNGAYTF. In DNA form, the CDR3 reads TGTGCCACCAGTGATCACAATGGGGCCTACACCTTC.